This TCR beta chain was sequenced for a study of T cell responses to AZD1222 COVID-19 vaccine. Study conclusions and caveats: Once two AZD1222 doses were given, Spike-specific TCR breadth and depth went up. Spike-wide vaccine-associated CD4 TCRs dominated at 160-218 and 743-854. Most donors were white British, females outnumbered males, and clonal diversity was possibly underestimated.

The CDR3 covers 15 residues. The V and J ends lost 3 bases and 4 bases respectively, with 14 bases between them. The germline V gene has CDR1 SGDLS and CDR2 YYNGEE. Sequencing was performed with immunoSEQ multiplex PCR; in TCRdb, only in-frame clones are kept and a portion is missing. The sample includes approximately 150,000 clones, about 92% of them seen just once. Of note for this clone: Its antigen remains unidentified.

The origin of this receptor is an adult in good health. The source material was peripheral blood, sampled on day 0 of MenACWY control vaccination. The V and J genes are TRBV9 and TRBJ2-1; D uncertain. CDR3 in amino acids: CASSAGLVTYNEQFF. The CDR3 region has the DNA TGTGCCAGCAGCGCCGGTCTGGTAACATACAATGAGCAGTTCTTC.